This T cell receptor beta chain was documented in a study of blood T cell repertoires in COVID-19. Whole-study context: Collection of acute and convalescent COVID-19 samples took place in the United States, Italy and Spain. Sources were T cells, B-cell-depleted T cells, or PBMCs; the material itself was cDNA or gDNA.

Authors' processing steps: Amplified reference gene primers provided the basis for estimating nucleated cell counts. Using immunoSEQ multiplex PCR, the repertoire was profiled, and TCRdb retains in-frame clones only, with some absent. That table is the source of V, J and clone size, and D and trimming were worked out from the DNA. The data contain about 350,000 clones, roughly 86% of them seen just once; the ten biggest clones take up roughly 5%. The study drew participants aged about 18 to 89 years from about two dozen US areas. The CDR3 runs 16 residues. V lost 4 bases and J lost 0, with 16 bases in between. Looked up from germline, CDR1 is SGHNT and CDR2 is YYREEE (reference sequence).

The source material was PBMCs or T cells enriched from blood (not recorded which). This sequence originates from a woman aged 30 to 39 who had recovered from COVID-19. The V and J genes are TRBV5-4 and TRBJ1-2, with unresolved D. The CDR3 region has the DNA TGTGCCAGCAGCATCGAACCAGGCGATCCTAACTATGGCTACACCTTC. This encodes CASSIEPGDPNYGYTF. Full variable domain (missing parts from reference TRBV5-4 and TRBJ1-2): ETGVTQSPTHLIKTRGQQVTLRCSSQSGHNTVSWYQQALGQGPQFIFQYYREEENGRGNFPPRFSGLQFPNYSSELNVNALELDDSALYLCASSIEPGDPNYGYTFGSGTRLTVV.